One sample yielded the 7 T cell receptor beta chains listed below, sequenced in a study of PD-1 blockade in classical Hodgkin lymphoma. Assay: immunoSEQ multiplex PCR; the TCRdb copy retains only in-frame clones and omits some. The table lists about 33,000 clones, about 70% of them singletons, with more than 3% in the top ten. As for time point: cycle 4 day 1 (C4D1), after six to seven weeks of nivolumab. Exposure to brentuximab vedotin varied, and each patient had relapsed following autologous stem cell transplantation. The sequencing used peripheral blood mononuclear cells (PBMCs), collected before the fourth cycle of nivolumab. The receptors shown here come from a human donor with classical Hodgkin lymphoma.

The chain joins TRBV27 to TRBJ2-7; D gene ambiguous. The V end was cut by 3 bases, the J end by 7 bases, with 16 bases between. This CDR3 comprises 14 residues. Looked up from germline, CDR1 is MNHEY and CDR2 is SMNVEV (reference sequence). CDR3 region: CASSFSLFGREQYF. The DNA of the CDR3 is TGTGCCAGCAGTTTTAGTCTGTTTGGTAGGGAGCAGTACTTC.

V usage is TRBV19 and J usage is TRBJ2-1; 11 nucleotides match TRBD2. The CDR3 spans 15 residues. V lost 3 bases and J lost 4; bases outside the gene matches: 2. Germline loops: CDR1 LNHDA, CDR2 SQIVND (reference sequence). CDR3 coding DNA: TGTGCCAGTAGTATGACTAGCGGGGATTACAATGAGCAGTTCTTC. Residues: CASSMTSGDYNEQFF.

This clone rates as medium-sized. This chain uses TRBV2 with TRBJ1-1, with D perhaps TRBD1 (6 bases). The CDR3 contains 16 residues. The germline V gene has CDR1 SNHLY and CDR2 FYNNEI. The V end was cut by 7 bases, the J end by 2 bases, with 20 bases between. The CDR3 protein is CASTSFTDSPNTEAFF. Here the CDR3 DNA reads TGTGCCAGCACCTCGTTTACGGACAGTCCTAACACTGAAGCTTTCTTT.

The J gene is TRBJ2-1, the V gene TRBV27; D ambiguous. The CDR3 covers 17 residues. Germline V gene lookup returns CDR1 MNHEY and CDR2 SMNVEV (reference sequence). V shed 1 base and J shed 4 bases, with 17 bases lying between them. Written as DNA, the CDR3 is TGTGCCAGCAGTTTATTAGTCCTGGTTAGGGAATACAATGAGCAGTTCTTC. Translation gives CASSLLVLVREYNEQFF.

This clone was recorded a few times. The chain combines TRBV11-2 with TRBJ2-1; 8 bases are a match to TRBD2. Looked up from germline, CDR1 is SGHAT and CDR2 is FQNNGV. J gave up 2 bases and V 5 bases, and 5 bases lay outside the gene matches. This CDR3 spans 15 amino acids. The CDR3 DNA is TGTGCCAGCAGCCCAAGCGGGGGAACCTACAATGAGCAGTTCTTC. This codes for CASSPSGGTYNEQFF.

About this clone: A much larger clone sits a single nucleotide away, making a read error possible. The V and J genes are TRBV5-6 and TRBJ1-3, with unresolved D. Germline CDR1 SGHDT, CDR2 YYEEEE. This CDR3 has 14 amino acids. DNA for the CDR3: TGTGCCAGCAGCTCTGTCAGGTCTGGAAGCACCATATATTTT. Its protein product is CASSSVRSGSTIYF. Full variable domain (remainder filled in from reference TRBV5-6 and TRBJ1-3): DAGVTQSPTHLIKTRGQQVTLRCSPKSGHDTVSWYQQALGQGPQFIFQYYEEEERQRGNFPDRFSGHQFPNYSSELNVNALLLGDSALYLCASSSVRSGSTIYFGEGSWLTVV.

This clone was observed a few times. The chain recombines TRBV13 with TRBJ2-1, with D tentatively TRBD1 (5 bases). From germline, CDR1 is PRHDT and CDR2 FYEKMQ (reference sequence). This CDR3 is 15 amino acids long. Trimming cost V 2 bases and J 3 bases, with 11 bases left between them. Here the CDR3 DNA reads TGTGCCAGCAGCTTACAAGGGGATCACTACAATGAGCAGTTCTTC. Residues: CASSLQGDHYNEQFF.